These T cell receptor beta chains were read from a single sample in a study of early T cells in non-severe SARS-CoV-2 infection. TCRdb independently ran MiXCR on the 5' RACE reads; one entry per CDR3 protein. The sample shows some 71,000 distinct CDR3 sequences, about 10% of them seen only once. Sequenced material: whole blood, taken at baseline. These receptors originate from an adult who was a healthcare worker with PCR-confirmed SARS-CoV-2 infection or an uninfected control (not recorded which). Each CDR3 is given with its conserved first and last residue. The D gene is left open where the match is weak. Not all rows give a size; the values are once, few, many and, for expanded clones, a class.

.	21	TRBV20-1	TRBJ2-1	TRBD2	CSARDSHLSGLAGGPYNEQFF	TGCAGTGCTAGAGACTCGCACCTATCAGGACTAGCGGGAGGGCCGTACAATGAGCAGTTCTTC
many	15	TRBV6-6	TRBJ2-7	.	CASSYDSGSNYEQYF	TGTGCCAGCAGTTACGACTCCGGGAGTAACTACGAGCAGTACTTC
many	16	TRBV19	TRBJ1-5	TRBD1	CASSPTGTGHNQPQHF	TGTGCCAGTAGTCCTACCGGGACAGGGCATAATCAGCCCCAGCATTTT
many	17	TRBV27	TRBJ2-4	TRBD2	CASRPSSGYLAKNIQYF	TGTGCCAGCAGGCCTTCTAGCGGGTACTTAGCCAAAAACATTCAGTACTTC
.	16	TRBV19	TRBJ2-2	.	CATHRKQGKETGELFF	TGTGCCACCCACCGGAAACAGGGTAAGGAGACCGGGGAGCTGTTTTTT
many	15	TRBV7-2	TRBJ2-1	.	CASSLGPGDGNEQFF	TGTGCCAGCAGCTTAGGGCCGGGAGATGGGAATGAGCAGTTCTTC
.	15	TRBV7-9	TRBJ1-1	TRBD1	CASSLGDREGTEAFF	TGTGCCAGCAGCTTAGGGGACAGGGAGGGCACTGAAGCTTTCTTT
.	10	TRBV6-2/TRBV6-3	TRBJ2-1	.	CASLYNEQFF	TGTGCCAGCCTTTATAATGAGCAGTTCTTC
many	15	TRBV9	TRBJ2-5	.	CASSVDWGTQETQYF	TGTGCCAGCAGCGTTGACTGGGGAACCCAAGAGACCCAGTACTTC
many	16	TRBV2	TRBJ2-7	.	CASSVLPSGLSYEQYF	TGTGCCAGCAGTGTCCTCCCAAGCGGCCTCTCCTACGAGCAGTACTTC
few	13	TRBV6-2/TRBV6-3	TRBJ2-7	.	CASSGAGLYEQYF	TGTGCCAGCAGTGGAGCAGGACTATACGAGCAGTACTTC
.	14	TRBV7-2	TRBJ1-1	.	CASSSPWGSVEAFF	TGTGCCAGCAGCTCCCCTTGGGGGTCGGTTGAAGCTTTCTTT
many	12	TRBV12-5	TRBJ1-5	.	CASGLPSRPQHF	TGTGCTAGTGGTTTGCCCTCCCGGCCCCAGCATTTT
few	19	TRBV5-1	TRBJ2-3	TRBD1	CASSHLSVGTGALTDTQYF	TGCGCCAGCAGCCATCTTTCGGTCGGGACAGGGGCCCTCACAGATACGCAGTATTTT
few	13	TRBV9	TRBJ2-4	TRBD1	CASSEGAWNIQYF	TGTGCCAGCAGCGAGGGGGCTTGGAACATTCAGTACTTC
.	14	TRBV6-5	TRBJ2-1	TRBD2	CASREAAGGNEQFF	TGTGCCAGCAGGGAGGCAGCGGGAGGAAATGAGCAGTTCTTC
many	13	TRBV7-2	TRBJ2-1	.	CASSPAWANEQFF	TGTGCCAGCAGCCCGGCGTGGGCCAATGAGCAGTTCTTC
few	13	TRBV7-8	TRBJ2-2	.	CASSRDATGELFF	TGTGCCAGCAGCCGGGACGCAACCGGGGAGCTGTTTTTT
many	13	TRBV5-6	TRBJ1-1	.	CASSSGLNTEAFF	TGTGCCAGCAGCTCCGGACTGAACACTGAAGCTTTCTTT
.	15	TRBV5-1	TRBJ2-5	.	CASSSAQGFRETQYF	TGCGCCAGCAGCTCCGCACAGGGTTTTAGAGAGACCCAGTACTTC
many	14	TRBV20-1	TRBJ2-1	TRBD2	CSAGRDFTYNEQFF	TGCAGTGCTGGGAGGGACTTTACCTACAATGAGCAGTTCTTC
.	15	TRBV4-1	TRBJ2-7	TRBD1	CASSQTGQGGHEQYF	TGCGCCAGCAGCCAGACCGGACAGGGCGGACACGAGCAGTACTTC